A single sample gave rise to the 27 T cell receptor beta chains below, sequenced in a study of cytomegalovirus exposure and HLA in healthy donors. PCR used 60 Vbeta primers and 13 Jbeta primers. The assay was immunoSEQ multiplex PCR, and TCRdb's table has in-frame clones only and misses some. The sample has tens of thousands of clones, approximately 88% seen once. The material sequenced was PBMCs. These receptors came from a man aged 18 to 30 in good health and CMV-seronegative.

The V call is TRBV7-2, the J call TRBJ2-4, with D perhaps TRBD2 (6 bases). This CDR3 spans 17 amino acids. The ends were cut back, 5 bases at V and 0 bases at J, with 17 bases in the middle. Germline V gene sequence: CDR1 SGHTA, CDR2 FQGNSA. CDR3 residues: CASSPPGGNPAKNIQYF. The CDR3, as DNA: TGTGCCAGCAGCCCTCCGGGCGGGAACCCAGCCAAAAACATTCAGTACTTC.

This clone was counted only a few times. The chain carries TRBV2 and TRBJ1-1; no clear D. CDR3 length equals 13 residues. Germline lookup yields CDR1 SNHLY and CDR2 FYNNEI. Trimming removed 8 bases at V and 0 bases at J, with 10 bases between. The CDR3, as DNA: TGTGCCAGCCTTTCGACACTGAACACTGAAGCTTTCTTT. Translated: CASLSTLNTEAFF. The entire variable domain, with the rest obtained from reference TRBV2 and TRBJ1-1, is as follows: EPEVTQTPSHQVTQMGQEVILRCVPISNHLYFYWYRQILGQKVEFLVSFYNNEISEKSEIFDDQFSVERPDGSNFTLKIRSTKLEDSAMYFCASLSTLNTEAFFGQGTRLTVV.

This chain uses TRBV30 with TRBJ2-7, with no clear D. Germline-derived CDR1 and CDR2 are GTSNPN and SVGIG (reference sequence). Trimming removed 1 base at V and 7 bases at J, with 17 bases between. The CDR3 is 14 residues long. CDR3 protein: CAWSAGLSLREQYF. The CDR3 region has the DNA TGTGCCTGGAGTGCCGGTCTGAGCCTGAGAGAGCAGTACTTC.

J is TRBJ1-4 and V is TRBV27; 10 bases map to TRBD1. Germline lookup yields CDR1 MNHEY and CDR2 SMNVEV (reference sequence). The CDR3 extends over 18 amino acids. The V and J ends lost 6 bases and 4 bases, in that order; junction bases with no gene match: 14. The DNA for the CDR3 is TGTGCCAGCAGCCGGGACAGGGGTCGGAGGAGCAGTAATGAAAAACTGTTTTTT. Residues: CASSRDRGRRSSNEKLFF.

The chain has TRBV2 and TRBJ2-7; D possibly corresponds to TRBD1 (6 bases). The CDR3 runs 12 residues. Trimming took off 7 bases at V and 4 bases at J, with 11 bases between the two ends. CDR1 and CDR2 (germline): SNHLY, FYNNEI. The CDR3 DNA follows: TGTGCCAGCACCCACAGGGAATACGAGCAGTACTTC. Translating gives CASTHREYEQYF.

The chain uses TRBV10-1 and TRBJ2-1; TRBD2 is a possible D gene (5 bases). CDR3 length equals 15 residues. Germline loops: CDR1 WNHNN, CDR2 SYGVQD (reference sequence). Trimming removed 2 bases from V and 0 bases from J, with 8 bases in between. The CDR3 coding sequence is TGCGCCAGCAGTGAGCCGGGAAGCTCCTACAATGAGCAGTTCTTC. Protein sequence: CASSEPGSSYNEQFF.

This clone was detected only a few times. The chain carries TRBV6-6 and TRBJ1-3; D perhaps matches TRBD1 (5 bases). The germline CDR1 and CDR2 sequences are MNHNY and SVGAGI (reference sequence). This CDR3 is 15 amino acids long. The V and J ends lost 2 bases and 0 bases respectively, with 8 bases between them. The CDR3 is CASSYTGSSGNTIYF. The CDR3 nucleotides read TGTGCCAGCAGTTACACAGGAAGCTCTGGAAACACCATATATTTT.

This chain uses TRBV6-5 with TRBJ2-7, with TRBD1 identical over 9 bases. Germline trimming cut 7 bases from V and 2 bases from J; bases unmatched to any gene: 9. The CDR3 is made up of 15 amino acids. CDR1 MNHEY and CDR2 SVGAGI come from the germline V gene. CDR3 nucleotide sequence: TGTGCCAGCACCACTCCGGGACAGGGCACCTACGAGCAGTACTTC. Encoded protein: CASTTPGQGTYEQYF.

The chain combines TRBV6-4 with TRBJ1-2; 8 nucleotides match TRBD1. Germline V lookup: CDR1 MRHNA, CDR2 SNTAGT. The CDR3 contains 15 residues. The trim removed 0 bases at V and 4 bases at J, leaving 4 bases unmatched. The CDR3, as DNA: TGTGCCAGCAGTGACTCGGGAACAGGGGGCTATGGCTACACCTTC. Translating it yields CASSDSGTGGYGYTF.

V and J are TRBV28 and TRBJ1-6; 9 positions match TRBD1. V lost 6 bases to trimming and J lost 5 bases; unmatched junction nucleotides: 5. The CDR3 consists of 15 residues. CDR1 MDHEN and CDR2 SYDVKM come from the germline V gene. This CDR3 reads CASRLDRGNNSPLHF. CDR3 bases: TGTGCCAGCAGACTCGACAGGGGGAATAATTCACCCCTCCACTTT.

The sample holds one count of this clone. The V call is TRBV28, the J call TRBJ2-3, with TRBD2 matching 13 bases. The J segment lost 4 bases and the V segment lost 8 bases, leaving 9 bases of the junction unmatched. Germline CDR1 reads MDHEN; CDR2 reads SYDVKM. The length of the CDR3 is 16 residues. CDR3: CASHRTSGSRADTQYF. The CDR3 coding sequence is TGTGCCAGCCACCGGACTAGCGGGAGTCGGGCAGATACGCAGTATTTT.

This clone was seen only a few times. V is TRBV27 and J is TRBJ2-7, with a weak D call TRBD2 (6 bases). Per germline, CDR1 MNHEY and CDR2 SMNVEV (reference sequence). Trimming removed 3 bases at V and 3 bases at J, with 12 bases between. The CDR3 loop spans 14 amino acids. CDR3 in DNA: TGTGCCAGCAGTTTTTTTCCGGGGGACTACGAGCAGTACTTC. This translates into CASSFFPGDYEQYF.

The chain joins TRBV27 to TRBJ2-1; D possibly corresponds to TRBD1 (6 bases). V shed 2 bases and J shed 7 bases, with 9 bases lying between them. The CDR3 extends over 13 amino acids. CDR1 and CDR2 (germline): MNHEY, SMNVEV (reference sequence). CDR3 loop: CASSLDRRNEQFF. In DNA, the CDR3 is TGTGCCAGCAGTTTAGACAGGCGGAATGAGCAGTTCTTC.

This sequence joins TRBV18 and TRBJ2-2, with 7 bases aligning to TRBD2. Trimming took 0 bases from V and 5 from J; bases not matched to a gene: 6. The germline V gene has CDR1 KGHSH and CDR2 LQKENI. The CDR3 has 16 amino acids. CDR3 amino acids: CASSPPGLPGTGELFF. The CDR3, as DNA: TGTGCCAGCTCACCACCGGGACTACCCGGGACCGGGGAGCTGTTTTTT.

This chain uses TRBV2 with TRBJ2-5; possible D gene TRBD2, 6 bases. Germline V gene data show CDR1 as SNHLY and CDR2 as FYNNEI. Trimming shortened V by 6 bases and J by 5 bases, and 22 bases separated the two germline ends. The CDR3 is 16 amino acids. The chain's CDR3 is CASSQGFRGVEETQYF. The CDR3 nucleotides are TGTGCCAGCAGCCAAGGGTTTCGCGGGGTCGAGGAGACCCAGTACTTC.

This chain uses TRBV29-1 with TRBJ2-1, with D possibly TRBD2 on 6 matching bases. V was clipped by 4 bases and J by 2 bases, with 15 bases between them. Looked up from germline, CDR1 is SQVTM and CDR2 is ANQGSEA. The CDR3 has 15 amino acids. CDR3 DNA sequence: TGCAGCGTTGTCTCCGGGAGCCAGCCCTACAATGAGCAGTTCTTC. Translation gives CSVVSGSQPYNEQFF.

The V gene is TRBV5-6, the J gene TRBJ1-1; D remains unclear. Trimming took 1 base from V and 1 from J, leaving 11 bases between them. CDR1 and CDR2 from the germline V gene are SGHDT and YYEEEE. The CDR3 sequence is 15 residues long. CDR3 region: CASSLWWQRNTEAFF. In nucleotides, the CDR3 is TGTGCCAGCAGCTTGTGGTGGCAGCGGAACACTGAAGCTTTCTTT.

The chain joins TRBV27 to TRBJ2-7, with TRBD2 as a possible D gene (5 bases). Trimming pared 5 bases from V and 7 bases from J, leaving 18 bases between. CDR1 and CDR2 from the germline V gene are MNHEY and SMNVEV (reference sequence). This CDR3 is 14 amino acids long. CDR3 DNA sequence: TGTGCCAGCAGTCCTCTACAGTTCCCGGGGGAGCAGTACTTC. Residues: CASSPLQFPGEQYF.

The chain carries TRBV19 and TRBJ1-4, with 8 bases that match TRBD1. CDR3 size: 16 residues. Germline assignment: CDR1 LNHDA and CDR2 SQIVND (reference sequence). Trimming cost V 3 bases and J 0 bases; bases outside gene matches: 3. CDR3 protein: CASSMGQASTNEKLFF. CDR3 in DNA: TGTGCCAGTAGTATGGGACAGGCTTCAACTAATGAAAAACTGTTTTTT.

DNA of the CDR3: TGTGCCAGCAGTTTGGGGACAGGGGGCGGGGGTATCTATGGCTACACCTTC. Amino acids: CASSLGTGGGGIYGYTF. The chain is built from TRBV28 and TRBJ1-2; 12 nucleotides agree with TRBD1. The junction had 9 bases not matched to a gene; V was cut back by 3 bases and J by 4 bases. Germline CDR1 is MDHEN and CDR2 is SYDVKM. The CDR3 is 17 amino acids.

The CDR3, as DNA: TGTGCCAGCAGTCGTACCATCGGACTAGATCTCGAGCAGTACTTC. Protein product: CASSRTIGLDLEQYF. This chain links TRBV2 with TRBJ2-7; 7 bases are shared with TRBD2. The germline CDR1 and CDR2 sequences are SNHLY and FYNNEI. Unmatched junction bases numbered 13, after V lost 5 bases and J lost 6 bases. The CDR3 runs 15 residues. The complete variable domain, with remaining parts taken from reference TRBV2 and TRBJ2-7, reads EPEVTQTPSHQVTQMGQEVILRCVPISNHLYFYWYRQILGQKVEFLVSFYNNEISEKSEIFDDQFSVERPDGSNFTLKIRSTKLEDSAMYFCASSRTIGLDLEQYFGPGTRLTVT.

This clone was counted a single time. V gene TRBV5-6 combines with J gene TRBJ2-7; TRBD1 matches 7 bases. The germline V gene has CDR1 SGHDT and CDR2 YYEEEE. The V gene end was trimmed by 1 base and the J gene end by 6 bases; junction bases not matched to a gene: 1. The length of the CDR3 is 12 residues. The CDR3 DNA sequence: TGTGCCAGCAGCTTGTCAGGGGGCGAGCAGTACTTC. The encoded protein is CASSLSGGEQYF.

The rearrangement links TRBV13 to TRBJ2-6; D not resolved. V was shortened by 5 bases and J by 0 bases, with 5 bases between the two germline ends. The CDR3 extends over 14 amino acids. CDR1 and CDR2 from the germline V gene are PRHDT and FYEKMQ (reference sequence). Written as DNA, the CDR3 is TGTGCCAGCAGCACAAGCTCTGGGGCCAACGTCCTGACTTTC. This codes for CASSTSSGANVLTF.

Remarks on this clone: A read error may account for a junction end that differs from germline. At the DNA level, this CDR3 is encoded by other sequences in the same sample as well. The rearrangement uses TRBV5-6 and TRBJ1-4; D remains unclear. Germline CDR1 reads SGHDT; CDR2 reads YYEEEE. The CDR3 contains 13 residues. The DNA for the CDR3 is TGTGCCAGCACTAGCGCGGGTTATGAGAAACTGTTTTTT. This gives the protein CASTSAGYEKLFF.

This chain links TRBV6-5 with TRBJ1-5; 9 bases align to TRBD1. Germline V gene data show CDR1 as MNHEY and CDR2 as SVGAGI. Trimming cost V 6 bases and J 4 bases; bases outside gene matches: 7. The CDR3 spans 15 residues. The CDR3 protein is CASSNPGQGNQPQHF. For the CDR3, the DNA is TGTGCCAGCAGCAACCCCGGACAGGGGAATCAGCCCCAGCATTTT.

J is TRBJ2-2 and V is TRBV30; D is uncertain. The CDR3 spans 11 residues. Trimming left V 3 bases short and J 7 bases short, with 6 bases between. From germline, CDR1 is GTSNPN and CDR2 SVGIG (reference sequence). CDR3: CAWRLSGELFF. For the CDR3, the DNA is TGTGCCTGGAGGTTGAGCGGGGAGCTGTTTTTT.

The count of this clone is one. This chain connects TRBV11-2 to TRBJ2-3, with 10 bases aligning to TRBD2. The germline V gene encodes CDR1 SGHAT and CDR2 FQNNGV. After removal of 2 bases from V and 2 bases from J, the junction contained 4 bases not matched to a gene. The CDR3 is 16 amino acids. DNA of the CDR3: TGTGCCAGCAGCTTACGAGCGGGAGGGATCACAGATACGCAGTATTTT. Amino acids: CASSLRAGGITDTQYF.